This is a list of T cell receptor beta chains from one sample in a study of radiotherapy plus CTLA-4 blockade in lung cancer. The repertoire was sequenced with immunoSEQ multiplex PCR; TCRdb's copy has only in-frame clones and lacks some. The repertoire holds 35,000 to 40,000 clones, with roughly two thirds as singletons. Specimen: peripheral blood, collected from a patient treated with radiotherapy plus ipilimumab. The origin of the receptors is a human donor with non-small cell lung cancer who had stable disease on radiotherapy plus ipilimumab. The CDR3 runs from the conserved cysteine through the conserved F or W. The D gene is left open where the match is weak. Clone size is given for some rows only: seen once, a few or many times, or a class if the clone is expanded.

TRBJ2-5 | TRBV14 | once | - | CASSGGGWRETQYF | TGTGCCAGCAGCGGAGGTGGGTGGAGGGAGACCCAGTACTTC
TRBJ1-1 | TRBV5-1 | few | TRBD1 | CASSLVGTGMGTEAFF | TGCGCCAGCAGCTTGGTCGGGACAGGGATGGGCACTGAAGCTTTCTTT
TRBJ2-7 | TRBV23-1 | - | - | CASSQMGQGSHYEQYF | TGCGCCAGCAGTCAGATGGGGCAGGGTTCACACTACGAGCAGTACTTC
TRBJ1-6 | TRBV27 | - | - | CASSLRSGREGSPLHF | TGTGCCAGCAGTTTACGCTCCGGCAGGGAGGGATCACCCCTCCACTTT
TRBJ1-2 | TRBV21-1 | few | - | CASSLLIYGYTF | TGTGCCAGCAGCCTGCTAATCTATGGCTACACCTTC
TRBJ1-3 | TRBV4-1 | - | - | CASSQDPQGGGNTIYF | TGCGCCAGCAGCCAAGATCCACAGGGTGGGGGAAACACCATATATTTT
TRBJ1-5 | TRBV19 | - | - | CASSTSQGFNQPQHF | TGTGCCAGTAGTACATCCCAGGGGTTCAATCAGCCCCAGCATTTT
TRBJ1-2 | TRBV18 | - | - | CASSPFSSNYGYTF | TGTGCCAGCTCACCATTCTCCTCTAACTATGGCTACACCTTC
TRBJ2-1 | TRBV7-9 | - | TRBD2 | CASSRLGTTYNEQFF | TGTGCCAGCAGCCGACTTGGGACTACCTACAATGAGCAGTTCTTC
TRBJ2-7 | TRBV9 | once | - | CASSVDVGPYEQYF | TGTGCCAGCAGCGTAGATGTGGGCCCCTACGAGCAGTACTTC
TRBJ2-1 | TRBV5-4 | - | TRBD2 | CASSFQASGGNEQFF | TGTGCCAGCAGCTTTCAGGCTAGCGGGGGTAATGAGCAGTTCTTC
TRBJ2-7 | TRBV5-1 | - | TRBD2 | CASRSGGSSYEQYF | TGCGCCAGCCGTAGCGGGGGGAGCTCCTACGAGCAGTACTTC
TRBJ1-5 | TRBV7-2 | once | - | CASSSTAGSQPQHF | TGTGCCAGCAGCTCTACAGCTGGATCTCAGCCCCAGCATTTT
TRBJ2-7 | TRBV6-6 | - | - | CASRARDIYYEQYF | TGTGCCAGCAGGGCCCGGGACATCTACTACGAGCAGTACTTC
TRBJ1-5 | TRBV19 | - | TRBD1 | CASSWDSYSNQPQHF | TGTGCCAGTAGTTGGGACAGTTATAGCAATCAGCCCCAGCATTTT
TRBJ1-6 | TRBV9 | - | - | CASSSQIGQSPLHF | TGTGCCAGCAGCTCACAAATTGGGCAATCACCCCTCCACTTT
TRBJ2-7 | TRBV6-6 | - | TRBD2 | CASRPLAGATYEQYF | TGTGCCAGCAGACCACTAGCGGGGGCAACCTACGAGCAGTACTTC
TRBJ1-2 | TRBV13 | - | - | CASSLGQGGYTF | TGTGCCAGCAGCTTAGGCCAGGGGGGCTACACCTTC
TRBJ2-7 | TRBV29-1 | few | TRBD1 | CSVAIPGQGDEQYF | TGCAGCGTTGCGATTCCGGGACAGGGGGACGAGCAGTACTTC
TRBJ1-1 | TRBV27 | - | - | CASSLRAVGGNTEAFF | TGTGCCAGCAGTTTAAGGGCGGTAGGGGGGAACACTGAAGCTTTCTTT
TRBJ2-1 | TRBV5-1 | - | TRBD2 | CASSLVAGLVSTYNEQFF | TGCGCCAGCAGCTTGGTGGCGGGACTAGTAAGTACCTACAATGAGCAGTTCTTC
TRBJ2-3 | TRBV2 | - | - | CASGRTRGVTDTQYF | TGTGCCAGCGGGCGTACCAGGGGGGTAACAGATACGCAGTATTTT
TRBJ1-3 | TRBV7-9 | - | TRBD1 | CASSPRTGTSGNTIYF | TGTGCCAGCAGCCCCAGGACAGGAACCTCTGGAAACACCATATATTTT
TRBJ1-6 | TRBV5-8 | - | TRBD1 | CASSHDRGWDSPLHF | TGTGCCAGCAGCCATGACAGGGGATGGGATTCACCCCTCCACTTT
TRBJ1-2 | TRBV11-3 | - | - | CASSQEGRQGHYGYTF | TGTGCCAGCAGCCAAGAAGGGCGGCAGGGGCACTATGGCTACACCTTC
TRBJ2-7 | TRBV7-9 | few | TRBD1 | CASGGDRGWDEQYF | TGTGCCAGCGGGGGGGACAGGGGCTGGGACGAGCAGTACTTC
TRBJ1-6 | TRBV19 | - | - | CASSSQTDYNSPLHF | TGTGCCAGTAGTTCCCAGACAGACTATAATTCACCCCTCCACTTT
TRBJ2-3 | TRBV11-2 | - | TRBD1 | CASSYRGSTDTQYF | TGTGCCAGCAGCTACAGGGGGAGCACAGATACGCAGTATTTT
TRBJ2-1 | TRBV5-1 | - | - | CASSLAGASSYNEQFF | TGCGCCAGCAGCTTGGCAGGGGCCAGCTCCTACAATGAGCAGTTCTTC
TRBJ2-7 | TRBV11-3 | - | - | CASSLDQYEQYF | TGTGCCAGCAGCTTAGATCAGTACGAGCAGTACTTC
TRBJ1-2 | TRBV7-2 | - | TRBD1 | CASSPRQGVILNYGYTF | TGTGCCAGCAGTCCACGACAGGGGGTGATCCTAAACTATGGCTACACCTTC
TRBJ1-1 | TRBV7-2 | - | - | CASSLVAGNTEAFF | TGTGCCAGCAGCTTAGTTGCAGGGAACACTGAAGCTTTCTTT
TRBJ2-3 | TRBV5-4 | - | - | CASSYDRIDTQYF | TGTGCCAGCAGCTACGACAGGATAGATACGCAGTATTTT
TRBJ1-5 | TRBV6-6 | - | - | CASSYEGGVGTPQHF | TGTGCCAGCAGTTACGAGGGGGGGGTGGGGACACCCCAGCATTTT
TRBJ1-1 | TRBV9 | - | TRBD1 | CASSGSRGLNTEAFF | TGTGCCAGCAGCGGAAGCAGGGGGCTGAACACTGAAGCTTTCTTT
TRBJ2-1 | TRBV30 | few | - | CAWSRSNEQFF | TGTGCCTGGAGTAGGAGCAATGAGCAGTTCTTC
TRBJ2-7 | TRBV6-1 | - | - | CASSEAAGFGYEQYF | TGTGCCAGCAGTGAAGCGGCGGGGTTCGGTTACGAGCAGTACTTC
TRBJ2-1 | TRBV7-2 | few | - | CASSSGGGARNSYNEQFF | TGTGCCAGCAGCTCAGGTGGGGGGGCCAGAAACTCCTACAATGAGCAGTTCTTC
TRBJ2-5 | TRBV11-3 | few | - | CASSLGQGGETQYF | TGTGCCAGCAGCTTAGGTCAAGGCGGAGAGACCCAGTACTTC
TRBJ1-5 | TRBV7-8 | - | - | CASSRPRGRTPNQPQHF | TGTGCCAGCAGCCGTCCCCGCGGGCGGACGCCGAATCAGCCCCAGCATTTT
TRBJ1-6 | TRBV7-2 | - | - | CASSLAAGRQGGPLHF | TGTGCCAGCAGCTTAGCGGCGGGACGTCAAGGCGGACCCCTCCACTTT
TRBJ1-2 | TRBV5-6 | few | - | CASSTPTAGGGGYTF | TGTGCCAGCAGCACCCCGACAGCTGGGGGAGGAGGCTACACCTTC
TRBJ1-5 | TRBV30 | - | TRBD1 | CAWSVPGGSQPQHF | TGTGCCTGGAGCGTCCCAGGGGGCAGTCAGCCCCAGCATTTT
TRBJ1-6 | TRBV10-2 | few | - | CASSEMGSSYNSPLHF | TGCGCCAGCAGTGAGATGGGGAGCTCCTATAATTCACCCCTCCACTTT
TRBJ1-4 | TRBV30 | once | TRBD1 | CAWSGPDRVQEKLFF | TGTGCCTGGAGTGGTCCCGACAGGGTCCAGGAAAAACTGTTTTTT
TRBJ1-5 | TRBV6-6 | - | - | CASSYNVEQPQHF | TGTGCCAGCAGTTACAACGTGGAGCAGCCCCAGCATTTT
TRBJ1-6 | TRBV19 | - | - | CASSKPGQYNSPLHF | TGTGCCAGTAGTAAACCGGGACAATATAATTCACCCCTCCACTTT
TRBJ1-5 | TRBV19 | - | TRBD1 | CASSTLQGNSNQPQHF | TGTGCCAGTAGTACATTACAGGGGAATAGCAATCAGCCCCAGCATTTT
TRBJ1-3 | TRBV9 | - | - | CASSVKGGGLAGNTIYF | TGTGCCAGCAGCGTAAAAGGGGGGGGACTTGCTGGAAACACCATATATTTT
TRBJ1-3 | TRBV5-1 | few | - | CASSPRGGIGNTIYF | TGCGCCAGCAGCCCCCGCGGGGGAATCGGAAACACCATATATTTT
TRBJ1-1 | TRBV18 | - | - | CASTDEARSNTEAFF | TGTGCCAGCACGGATGAGGCACGGTCGAACACTGAAGCTTTCTTT
TRBJ2-3 | TRBV7-9 | few | TRBD1 | CASNTGADTQYF | TGTGCCAGCAACACAGGGGCAGATACGCAGTATTTT
TRBJ1-5 | TRBV6-5 | once | TRBD1 | CASSQGVRNQPQHF | TGTGCCAGCAGTCAGGGGGTTCGCAATCAGCCCCAGCATTTT